The 25 T cell receptor beta chains listed next were all sequenced from one sample in a study of vaccination effects on CD4 cells after COVID-19. Clones were sequenced by immunoSEQ multiplex PCR, and TCRdb holds only the in-frame ones, with some missing. In the table there are under 60,000 clones, around 67% of which are singletons. For these receptors, no antigen is known. CD4+ T cells were isolated after approximately 10 days of culture. Sequencing used CD4+ T cells from PBMCs cultured without peptide, obtained before COVID-19 vaccination. These receptors were collected from a human donor who received a COVID-19 vaccine.

This chain uses TRBV27 with TRBJ1-1; D may be TRBD1 (6 bases). The CDR3 contains 15 residues. CDR1 MNHEY and CDR2 SMNVEV come from the germline V gene (reference sequence). The germline V and J ends were trimmed by 1 base and 3 bases, with 12 bases remaining between them. CDR3: CASSLLGARDTEAFF. The CDR3 DNA follows: TGTGCCAGCAGTTTATTGGGGGCGCGTGACACTGAAGCTTTCTTT.

This clone has only a few counts. The genes are TRBV29-1 and TRBJ1-1, with D possibly matching TRBD1 (5 bases). Germline V gene sequence: CDR1 SQVTM, CDR2 ANQGSEA. The V and J ends lost 4 bases and 2 bases respectively, with 8 bases between them. CDR3 length: 12 residues. The CDR3 DNA reads TGCAGCGTTGGGCAGGGAAACACTGAAGCTTTCTTT. It specifies CSVGQGNTEAFF. The variable domain in full, with the rest retrieved from reference TRBV29-1 and TRBJ1-1, is SAVISQKPSRDICQRGTSLTIQCQVDSQVTMMFWYRQQPGQSLTLIATANQGSEATYESGFVIDKFPISRPNLTFSTLTVSNMSPEDSSIYLCSVGQGNTEAFFGQGTRLTVV.

The genes are TRBV28 and TRBJ1-1; D possibly corresponds to TRBD1 (5 bases). The CDR3 has 14 amino acids. Deletions cut 8 bases from V and 1 base from J, with 14 bases between. Germline CDR1 and CDR2: MDHEN and SYDVKM. The CDR3 nucleotides are TGTGCCAGCCCCCCCGCAGGGCGGAACACTGAAGCTTTCTTT. It specifies CASPPAGRNTEAFF. Full variable domain (rest looked up from reference TRBV28 and TRBJ1-1): DVKVTQSSRYLVKRTGEKVFLECVQDMDHENMFWYRQDPGLGLRLIYFSYDVKMKEKGDIPEGYSVSREKKERFSLILESASTNQTSMYLCASPPAGRNTEAFFGQGTRLTVV.

The gene calls are TRBV5-1 and TRBJ2-1; D remains ambiguous. V lost 6 bases to trimming and J lost 8 bases, with 12 bases between them. The germline V gene encodes CDR1 SGHRS and CDR2 YFSETQ. The CDR3 consists of 12 residues. CDR3: CASNPNPDEQFF. In DNA, the CDR3 is TGCGCCAGCAACCCTAACCCGGATGAGCAGTTCTTC.

The J gene is TRBJ2-1, the V gene TRBV15, with D possibly being TRBD1 or TRBD2 (5 bases each). The CDR3 loop spans 15 amino acids. Trimming removed 0 bases from V and 7 bases from J, with 13 bases in between. Germline values: CDR1 LNHNV, CDR2 YYDKDF (reference sequence). The CDR3 region has the DNA TGTGCCACCAGCAGAGAAGGGACCCTGAGTAATGAGCAGTTCTTC. Amino acids: CATSREGTLSNEQFF.

The rearrangement links TRBV24-1 to TRBJ2-1; 9 nucleotides align to TRBD1. This CDR3 has 16 amino acids. Per germline, CDR1 KGHDR and CDR2 SFDVKD. The V and J ends lost 3 bases and 7 bases, in that order; junction bases with no gene match: 9. CDR3 nucleotide sequence: TGTGCCACCAGTGATCCTGCCGGGACAGGGAAAAATGAGCAGTTCTTC. It specifies CATSDPAGTGKNEQFF.

The chain links TRBV3-1 (or the pseudogene TRBV3-2) to TRBJ2-7, with TRBD2 matching over 16 bases. V gave up 3 bases and J gave up 5 bases; unmatched junction bases: 10. In germline, CDR1 is LGHDT, CDR2 YNNKEL (reference sequence). This CDR3 spans 18 amino acids. The chain's CDR3 is CASSQKPGTSGGANEQYF. The CDR3 DNA is TGTGCCAGCAGCCAGAAGCCCGGGACTAGCGGGGGGGCCAACGAGCAGTACTTC.

The CDR3 DNA follows: TGCGCCAGCAGCGTGGGAAGCGTGGCGGCCGGGGAGCTGTTTTTT. Encoded protein: CASSVGSVAAGELFF. The rearrangement links TRBV4-1 to TRBJ2-2, with D uncertain. The V end was cut by 5 bases, the J end by 6 bases, with 16 bases between. This CDR3 comprises 15 residues. Germline-derived CDR1 and CDR2 are MGHRA and YSYEKL.

The chain uses TRBV11-1 and TRBJ1-2; no clear D. Looked up from germline, CDR1 is SGHAT and CDR2 is FQDESV (reference sequence). Trimming removed 5 bases from V and 2 bases from J, with 9 bases in between. The CDR3 covers 13 residues. The CDR3 loop reads CASSRDGNYGYTF. The CDR3 DNA sequence: TGTGCCAGCAGCCGAGACGGGAACTATGGCTACACCTTC.

The rearrangement uses TRBV4-1 and TRBJ1-6; D gene unclear. The CDR3 runs to 14 residues. Per the germline V gene, CDR1 is MGHRA and CDR2 is YSYEKL. Deletions cut 1 base from V and 6 bases from J, with 7 bases between. Here the CDR3 DNA reads TGCGCCAGCAGCCAAGGGTATTCTAATTCACCCCTCCACTTT. This gives the protein CASSQGYSNSPLHF.

This clone was seen more than once but under ten times. The chain is built from TRBV5-6 and TRBJ2-3, with 8 bases aligning to TRBD1. The germline gives CDR1 SGHDT, CDR2 YYEEEE. V trimming: 1 base; J trimming: 1 base; junction bases outside the gene matches: 8. CDR3 length: 17 amino acids. CDR3 in amino acids: CASSLSPPGQGTDTQYF. In nucleotides, the CDR3 is TGTGCCAGCAGCTTGTCTCCTCCGGGACAGGGCACAGATACGCAGTATTTT.

The CDR3 DNA follows: TGTGCCAGTAGTTCGACAGAAACTTCTAACTATGGCTACACCTTC. Its protein product is CASSSTETSNYGYTF. The chain joins TRBV19 to TRBJ1-2, with D perhaps matching TRBD1 (5 bases). In germline, CDR1 is LNHDA, CDR2 SQIVND (reference sequence). There are 15 residues in the CDR3. V lost 5 bases and J lost 0, with 13 bases in between.

The gene calls are TRBV5-4 and TRBJ1-2, with TRBD1 matching 7 bases. The germline V gene encodes CDR1 SGHNT and CDR2 YYREEE (reference sequence). This CDR3 spans 14 amino acids. V gave up 0 bases and J gave up 8 bases; unmatched junction bases: 7. CDR3 nucleotide sequence: TGTGCCAGCAGCTTGGTAGACAGGGAGAGGGGCTACACCTTC. Encoded protein: CASSLVDRERGYTF. Full variable domain (outside the CDR3, taken from reference TRBV5-4 and TRBJ1-2): ETGVTQSPTHLIKTRGQQVTLRCSSQSGHNTVSWYQQALGQGPQFIFQYYREEENGRGNFPPRFSGLQFPNYSSELNVNALELDDSALYLCASSLVDRERGYTFGSGTRLTVV.

The chain carries TRBV27 and TRBJ2-7; 12 positions agree with TRBD2. Trimming at V came to 8 bases and at J to 4 bases, leaving 9 bases not matched to a gene. CDR3 length: 15 amino acids. The germline V gene has CDR1 MNHEY and CDR2 SMNVEV (reference sequence). The CDR3 DNA follows: TGTGCCAGCGGGGGGAGGACTAGCGGGATTTACGAGCAGTACTTC. This gives the protein CASGGRTSGIYEQYF.

The V gene is TRBV4-1, the J gene TRBJ2-1, with D possibly matching TRBD2 (5 bases). V was cut by 1 base and J by 8 bases, with 12 bases left in between. Germline V lookup: CDR1 MGHRA, CDR2 YSYEKL. CDR3 size: 14 residues. The CDR3 DNA reads as TGCGCCAGCAGCCAAGCCCCGGGAAACGATGAGCAGTTCTTC. Encoded protein: CASSQAPGNDEQFF.

The chain carries TRBV6-2 or TRBV6-3 and TRBJ1-1; D is undetermined. This CDR3 has 17 residues. CDR1 and CDR2 from the germline V gene are MNHEY and SVGEGT. V lost 2 bases to trimming and J lost 1 base, with 17 bases between them. The CDR3 nucleotides read TGTGCCAGCAGTTACCTCCGCATAGGTCGATCGAACACTGAAGCTTTCTTT. Protein: CASSYLRIGRSNTEAFF.

The chain uses TRBV7-2 and TRBJ1-4, with unresolved D. CDR3 length: 16 residues. Germline V CDR1 and CDR2: SGHTA, FQGNSA. V lost 1 base and J 13 bases, leaving 22 bases between the germline ends. The CDR3 sequence is CASSLDNVFASGGLFF. CDR3 nucleotides: TGTGCCAGCAGCTTAGACAATGTCTTTGCCTCGGGTGGACTGTTTTTT.

The genes are TRBV7-2 and TRBJ2-5; TRBD2 is a possible D gene (8 bases). The CDR3 loop spans 16 amino acids. Trimming took 6 bases from V and 6 from J, leaving 23 bases between them. Germline loops: CDR1 SGHTA, CDR2 FQGNSA. The CDR3, as DNA: TGTGCCAGCAGACCAGGGGGGACTAGTCGGGGGCAGACCCAGTACTTC. It is translated as CASRPGGTSRGQTQYF.

The gene calls are TRBV5-4 and TRBJ1-1; no clear D gene. The CDR3 sequence is 15 residues long. V was cut by 4 bases and J by 0 bases, with 13 bases left in between. CDR1 is SGHNT, CDR2 YYREEE, per germline (reference sequence). CDR3 amino acids: CASSPQVAMNTEAFF. The CDR3 DNA sequence: TGTGCCAGCAGCCCTCAGGTAGCCATGAACACTGAAGCTTTCTTT.

The chain uses TRBV19 and TRBJ1-2, with TRBD1 as a possible D gene (5 bases). Germline V gene data show CDR1 as LNHDA and CDR2 as SQIVND (reference sequence). V dropped 5 bases and J dropped 5 bases, with 12 bases sitting between them. The CDR3 is 13 residues long. This CDR3 reads CASSRDGRYGYTF. DNA of the CDR3: TGTGCCAGTAGTCGGGACGGAAGATATGGCTACACCTTC.

This sequence joins TRBV25-1 and TRBJ1-2; D gene ambiguous. Germline CDR1 is MGHDK and CDR2 is SYGVNS. The V gene lost 2 bases and the J gene lost 2 bases, with 12 bases spanning the gap. The CDR3 is 15 residues long. In DNA, the CDR3 is TGTGCCAGCAGTGAACTGGCGGCCACCAACTATGGCTACACCTTC. Protein product: CASSELAATNYGYTF.

The chain joins TRBV4-3 to TRBJ2-1; D is uncertain. V was clipped by 1 base and J by 7 bases, with 11 bases between them. The CDR3 loop spans 14 amino acids. Germline V gives CDR1 LGHNA, CDR2 YSLEER. The CDR3 DNA sequence: TGCGCCAGCAGCCAAGTAGCACACCGAAATGAGCAGTTCTTC. Amino acids: CASSQVAHRNEQFF.

The V gene is TRBV2, the J gene TRBJ2-7; D might be TRBD1 (6 bases). The CDR3 runs to 14 residues. Germline loops: CDR1 SNHLY, CDR2 FYNNEI. Between the trimmed V and J ends, which lost 6 bases and 2 bases, there was a span of 14 bases. The CDR3 loop reads CASRLRQVTYEQYF. DNA for the CDR3: TGTGCCAGCAGACTTAGACAGGTTACCTACGAGCAGTACTTC.

V gene TRBV5-5 combines with J gene TRBJ2-2; D is uncertain. Germline V gives CDR1 SGHKS, CDR2 YYEKEE (reference sequence). The V gene lost 1 base and the J gene lost 4 bases, with 2 bases spanning the gap. The CDR3 runs to 12 residues. The CDR3 region is CASSLPTGELFF. CDR3 DNA: TGTGCCAGCAGCTTGCCCACCGGGGAGCTGTTTTTT.

The rearrangement joins TRBV19 to TRBJ1-1; the D gene is possibly TRBD1 (6 bases). This CDR3 contains 15 residues. Germline CDR1 reads LNHDA; CDR2 reads SQIVND (reference sequence). Trimming removed 4 bases from V and 1 base from J, with 13 bases in between. The CDR3 region is CASSRAGASNTEAFF. DNA of the CDR3: TGTGCCAGTAGTAGGGCAGGGGCCTCGAACACTGAAGCTTTCTTT.